The present entry profiles one T cell receptor beta chain with its context. Its matching antigen is unknown. The CDR3 is 13 amino acids. V was shortened by 4 bases and J by 3 bases, with 12 bases between the two germline ends. Germline lookup yields CDR1 DFQATT and CDR2 SNEGSKA (reference sequence). These data come from a study of tumor and adjacent non-tumor tissue in lung cancer. About the study: Patients were aged about 30 to 76, 10 men and about five women, stage I to III. Each sample yielded approximately 4 million productive TCRbeta reads on average.

This sample's RNA came from whole unsorted tissue. Findings and limits, study-wide: Tumor repertoires had a smaller top 100 clone share than normal lung. Compared with tumor, normal lung showed significantly lower TCR diversity.

TCRbeta libraries were built with three rounds of nested PCR, modified from ARM-PCR. MiXCR was run by TCRdb on the multiplex PCR reads, yielding one entry per CDR3 protein. The top ten hold almost 25% of the sample, which has about 200,000 distinct CDR3 sequences, about 76% seen once. The rearrangement joins TRBV20-1 to TRBJ2-5, with D tentatively TRBD2 (6 bases). This TCR came from a man aged 60 to 75 with non-small cell lung cancer. The sample comprised lung tumor tissue. CDR3 residues: CSAIDGGKETQYF. The CDR3 coding sequence is TGCAGTGCTATAGATGGCGGGAAAGAGACCCAGTACTTC.